This TCR beta chain derives from a study of blood T cell repertoires in COVID-19. Study-level background: Samples representing acute and convalescent COVID-19 were sourced from the United States, Italy and Spain. Sources were T cells, B-cell-depleted T cells, or PBMCs; the material itself was cDNA or gDNA.

How the authors handled the data: Reference gene primer amplification yielded estimated nucleated cell counts. Clones were read by immunoSEQ multiplex PCR, and TCRdb kept only the in-frame ones, dropping some. That table is the source of V, J and clone size, and D and trimming were worked out from the DNA. The data show approximately 180,000 clones, with roughly 85% seen just once and around 3.3% held by the top ten. CDR3 length: 15 residues. The V gene's germline CDR1 is ENHRY and CDR2 SYGVKD. V dropped 3 bases and J dropped 5; count of bases not matched to a gene: 9. V and J are TRBV10-3 and TRBJ1-2, with 7 nucleotides matching TRBD1. The material sequenced was peripheral blood. The sequence was obtained from a man aged 55 to 70 with acute or convalescent COVID-19. The CDR3 region has the DNA TGTGCCATCAGTGAACCGACAGGGACGGGGTATGGCTACACCTTC. As protein: CAISEPTGTGYGYTF.